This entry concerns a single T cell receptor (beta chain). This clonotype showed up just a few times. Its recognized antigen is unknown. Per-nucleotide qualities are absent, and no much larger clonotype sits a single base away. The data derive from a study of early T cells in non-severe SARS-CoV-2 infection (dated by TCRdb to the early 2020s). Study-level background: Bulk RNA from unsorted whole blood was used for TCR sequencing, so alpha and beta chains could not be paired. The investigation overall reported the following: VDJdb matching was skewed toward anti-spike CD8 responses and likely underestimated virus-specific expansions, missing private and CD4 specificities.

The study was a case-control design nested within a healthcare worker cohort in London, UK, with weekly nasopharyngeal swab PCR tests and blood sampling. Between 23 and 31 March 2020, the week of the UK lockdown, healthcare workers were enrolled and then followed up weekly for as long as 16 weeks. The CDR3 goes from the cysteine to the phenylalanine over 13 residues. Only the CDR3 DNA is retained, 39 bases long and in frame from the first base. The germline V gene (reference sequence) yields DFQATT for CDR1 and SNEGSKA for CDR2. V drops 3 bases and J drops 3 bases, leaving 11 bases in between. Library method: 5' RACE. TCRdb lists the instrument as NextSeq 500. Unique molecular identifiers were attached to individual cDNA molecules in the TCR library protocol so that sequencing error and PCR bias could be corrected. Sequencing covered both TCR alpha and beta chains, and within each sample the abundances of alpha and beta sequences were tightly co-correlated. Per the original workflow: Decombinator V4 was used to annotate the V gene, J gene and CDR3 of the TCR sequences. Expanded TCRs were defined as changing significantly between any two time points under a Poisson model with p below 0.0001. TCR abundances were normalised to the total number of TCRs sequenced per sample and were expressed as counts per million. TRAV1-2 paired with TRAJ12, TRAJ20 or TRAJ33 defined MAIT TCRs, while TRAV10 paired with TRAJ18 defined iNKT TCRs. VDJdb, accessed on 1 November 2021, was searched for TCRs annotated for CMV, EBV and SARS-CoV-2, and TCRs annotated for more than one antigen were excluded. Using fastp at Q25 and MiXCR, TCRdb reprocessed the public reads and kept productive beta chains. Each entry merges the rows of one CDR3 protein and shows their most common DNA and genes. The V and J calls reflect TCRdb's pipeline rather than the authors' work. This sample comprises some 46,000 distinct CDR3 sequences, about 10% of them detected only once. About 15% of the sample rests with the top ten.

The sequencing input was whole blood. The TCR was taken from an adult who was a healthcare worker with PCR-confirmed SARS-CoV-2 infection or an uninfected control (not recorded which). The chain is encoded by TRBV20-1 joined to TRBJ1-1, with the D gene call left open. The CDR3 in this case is CSASRKADTEAFF. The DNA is TGCAGTGCTAGCCGAAAGGCGGACACTGAAGCTTTCTTT.